This TCR beta chain came from a study of cytotoxic CD8 clonotypes in ibrutinib-treated CLL. Study overall: Complete response was seen in 2 patients and partial in some 24; approximately 12 progressed and roughly 15 stayed remitted after a median roughly six years. Findings of the study overall: Shared public clonotypes were rare, and on treatment they either got smaller or stayed the same. Clonality measured at baseline exceeded age-matched healthy donors, tracking circulating CD8+ T-cell counts.

Trimming pared 3 bases from V and 3 bases from J, leaving 13 bases between. The V gene's germline CDR1 is MNHNS and CDR2 SASEGT. The CDR3 consists of 15 residues. Sequencing used immunoSEQ multiplex PCR; TCRdb keeps in-frame clones, though not all of them. The profile shows about 120,000 clones, approximately 58% of them singletons. Note on this clone: The antigen is undetermined.

This clonotype was sampled from a human donor with chronic lymphocytic leukemia. Sample: PBMCs, taken after 24 months of ibrutinib treatment. The rearrangement links TRBV6-1 to TRBJ2-3, with D possibly being TRBD2 (6 bases). The CDR3 here is CASSDSTRSTDTQYF. The CDR3 nucleotides read TGTGCCAGCAGTGATTCGACTAGATCAACAGATACGCAGTATTTT.